This T cell receptor (beta chain) was recorded in a study of blood T cell repertoires in COVID-19. Study at large: The United States, Italy and Spain provided the acute and convalescent COVID-19 samples. Sources were T cells, B-cell-depleted T cells, or PBMCs; the material itself was cDNA or gDNA.

Per the original methods: Counts of nucleated cells, estimated from reference gene primer amplification, were obtained. Clones were read by immunoSEQ multiplex PCR, and TCRdb kept only the in-frame ones, dropping some. The V and J calls and the clone size are those of that table, but D and trimming were determined from the DNA. The table has fewer than 35,000 clones, roughly 85% seen once. V lost 7 bases and J lost 7; bases outside the gene matches: 12. Looked up from germline, CDR1 is SGHDT and CDR2 is YYEEEE. CDR3 length: 14 residues. The receptor was isolated from a man at least 80 years old with active COVID-19. The rearrangement joins TRBV5-6 to TRBJ2-7; 9 bases are shared with TRBD1. Material for sequencing was peripheral blood. CDR3: CASGGRDRAGEQYF. The CDR3 DNA follows: TGTGCCAGCGGGGGAAGGGACAGGGCGGGAGAGCAGTACTTC.